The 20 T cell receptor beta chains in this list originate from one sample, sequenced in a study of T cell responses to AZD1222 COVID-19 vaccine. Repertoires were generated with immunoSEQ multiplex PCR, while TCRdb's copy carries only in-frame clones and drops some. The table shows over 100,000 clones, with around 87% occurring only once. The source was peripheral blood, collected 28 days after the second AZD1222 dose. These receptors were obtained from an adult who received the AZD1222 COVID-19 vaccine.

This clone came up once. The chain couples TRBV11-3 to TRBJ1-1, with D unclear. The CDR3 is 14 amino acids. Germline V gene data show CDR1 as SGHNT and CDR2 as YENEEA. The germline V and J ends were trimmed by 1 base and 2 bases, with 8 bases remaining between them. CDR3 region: CASSLGHPNTEAFF. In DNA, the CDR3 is TGTGCCAGCAGCTTAGGACACCCCAACACTGAAGCTTTCTTT.

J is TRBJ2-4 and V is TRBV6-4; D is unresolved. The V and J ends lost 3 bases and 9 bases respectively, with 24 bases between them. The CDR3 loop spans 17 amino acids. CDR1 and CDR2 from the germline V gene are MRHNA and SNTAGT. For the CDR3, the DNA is TGTGCCAGCAGTGAAGAGCGTGACCGCTATCCGCTTCGCATTCAGTACTTC. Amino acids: CASSEERDRYPLRIQYF.

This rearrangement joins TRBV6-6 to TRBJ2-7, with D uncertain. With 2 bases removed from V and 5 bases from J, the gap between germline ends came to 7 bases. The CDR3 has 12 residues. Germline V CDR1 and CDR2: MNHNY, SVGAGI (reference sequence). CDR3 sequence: CASSYETNEQYF. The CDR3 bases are TGTGCCAGCAGTTACGAGACAAACGAGCAGTACTTC.

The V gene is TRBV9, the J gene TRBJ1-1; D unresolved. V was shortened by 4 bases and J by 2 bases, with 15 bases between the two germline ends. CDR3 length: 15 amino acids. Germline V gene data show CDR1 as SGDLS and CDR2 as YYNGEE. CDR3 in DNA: TGTGCCAGCAGCTTCTTGCCCAGGATTAACACTGAAGCTTTCTTT. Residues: CASSFLPRINTEAFF. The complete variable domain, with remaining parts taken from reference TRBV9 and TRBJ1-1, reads DSGVTQTPKHLITATGQRVTLRCSPRSGDLSVYWYQQSLDQGLQFLIQYYNGEERAKGNILERFSAQQFPDLHSELNLSSLELGDSALYFCASSFLPRINTEAFFGQGTRLTVV.

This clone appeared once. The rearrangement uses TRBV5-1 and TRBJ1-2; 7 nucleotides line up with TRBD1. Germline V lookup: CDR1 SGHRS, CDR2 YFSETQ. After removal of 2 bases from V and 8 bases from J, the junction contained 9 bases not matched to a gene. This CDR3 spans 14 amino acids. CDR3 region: CASSFGTAGQGYTF. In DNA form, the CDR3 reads TGCGCCAGCAGCTTCGGGACAGCCGGACAGGGCTACACCTTC.

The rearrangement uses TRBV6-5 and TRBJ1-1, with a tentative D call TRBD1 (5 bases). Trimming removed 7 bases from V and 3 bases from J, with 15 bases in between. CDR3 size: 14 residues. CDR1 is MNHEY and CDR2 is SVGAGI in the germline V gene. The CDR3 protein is CASNQQGFDTEAFF. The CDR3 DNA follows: TGTGCCAGCAACCAGCAGGGTTTCGACACTGAAGCTTTCTTT.

The CDR3 sequence: CASSQAWTGSDQPQHF. DNA for the CDR3: TGCGCCAGCAGCCAAGCCTGGACAGGGTCGGATCAGCCCCAGCATTTT. The chain joins TRBV4-1 to TRBJ1-5, with 8 bases lining up with TRBD1. This CDR3 is built from 16 residues. V shed 1 base and J 5 bases; nucleotides not matched to a gene: 7. Germline V gene sequence: CDR1 MGHRA, CDR2 YSYEKL.

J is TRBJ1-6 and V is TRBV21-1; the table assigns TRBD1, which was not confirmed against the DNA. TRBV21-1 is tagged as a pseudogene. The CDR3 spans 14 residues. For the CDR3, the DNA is TGTGCCAGCAGCAAAAAGGACACTACTTCACCCCTCCACTTT. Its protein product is CASSKKDTTSPLHF.

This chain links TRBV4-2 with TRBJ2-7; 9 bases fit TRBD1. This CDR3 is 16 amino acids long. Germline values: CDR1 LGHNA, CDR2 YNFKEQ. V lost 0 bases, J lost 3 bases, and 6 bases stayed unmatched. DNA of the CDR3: TGTGCCAGCAGCCAAGATTGGGACAGGGTCCTCTACGAGCAGTACTTC. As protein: CASSQDWDRVLYEQYF.

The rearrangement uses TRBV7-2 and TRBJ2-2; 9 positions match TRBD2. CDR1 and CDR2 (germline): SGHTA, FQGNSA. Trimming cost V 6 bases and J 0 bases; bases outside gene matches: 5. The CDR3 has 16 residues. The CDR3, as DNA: TGTGCCAGCAGATTTGGACTAGCGTCGAACACCGGGGAGCTGTTTTTT. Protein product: CASRFGLASNTGELFF.

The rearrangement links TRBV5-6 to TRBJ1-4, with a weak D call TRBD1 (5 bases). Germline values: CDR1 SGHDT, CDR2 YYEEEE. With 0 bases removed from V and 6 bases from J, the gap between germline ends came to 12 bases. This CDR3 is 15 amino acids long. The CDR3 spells CASSLARDGHEKLFF. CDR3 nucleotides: TGTGCCAGCAGCTTGGCTAGGGACGGACATGAAAAACTGTTTTTT.

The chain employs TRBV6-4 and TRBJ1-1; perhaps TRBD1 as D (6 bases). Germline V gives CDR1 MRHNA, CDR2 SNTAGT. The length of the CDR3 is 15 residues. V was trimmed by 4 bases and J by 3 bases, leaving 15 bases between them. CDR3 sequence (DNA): TGTGCCAGCAGTGCGGACCCCCGGGGGCACACTGAAGCTTTCTTT. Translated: CASSADPRGHTEAFF.

CDR3 amino acids: CASRTGANYGYTF. The CDR3 region has the DNA TGTGCCAGCAGAACAGGAGCTAACTATGGCTACACCTTC. The V and J genes are TRBV6-5 and TRBJ1-2, with a weak D call TRBD1 (5 bases). Germline V gene sequence: CDR1 MNHEY, CDR2 SVGAGI. V dropped 6 bases and J dropped 0 bases, with 8 bases sitting between them. This CDR3 is 13 amino acids long.

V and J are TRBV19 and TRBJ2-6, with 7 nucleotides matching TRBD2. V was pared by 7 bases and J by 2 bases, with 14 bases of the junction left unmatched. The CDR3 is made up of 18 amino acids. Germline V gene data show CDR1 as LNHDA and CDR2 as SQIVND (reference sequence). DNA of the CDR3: TGTGCCAGTACCTTCTCCCCTTGGGAGGGCACTGGGGCCAACGTCCTGACTTTC. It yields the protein CASTFSPWEGTGANVLTF. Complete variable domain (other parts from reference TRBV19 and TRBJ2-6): DGGITQSPKYLFRKEGQNVTLSCEQNLNHDAMYWYRQDPGQGLRLIYYSQIVNDFQKGDIAEGYSVSREKKESFPLTVTSAQKNPTAFYLCASTFSPWEGTGANVLTFGAGSRLTVL.

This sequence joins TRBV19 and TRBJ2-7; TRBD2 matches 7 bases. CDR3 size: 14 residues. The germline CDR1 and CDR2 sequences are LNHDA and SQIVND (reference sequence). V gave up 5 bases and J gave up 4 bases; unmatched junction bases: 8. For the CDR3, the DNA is TGTGCCAGTAGTCCATTTACGGGGGGATACGAGCAGTACTTC. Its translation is CASSPFTGGYEQYF.

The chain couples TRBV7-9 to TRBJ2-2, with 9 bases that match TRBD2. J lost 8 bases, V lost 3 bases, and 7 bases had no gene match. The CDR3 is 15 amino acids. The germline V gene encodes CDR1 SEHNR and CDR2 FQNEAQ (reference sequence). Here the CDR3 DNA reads TGTGCCAGCAGCTTTTTAGCGGGGGCACCGGGGGAGCTGTTTTTT. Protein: CASSFLAGAPGELFF.

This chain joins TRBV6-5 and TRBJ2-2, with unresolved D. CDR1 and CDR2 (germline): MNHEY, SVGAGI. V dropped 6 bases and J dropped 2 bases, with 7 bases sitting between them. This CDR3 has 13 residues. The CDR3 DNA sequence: TGTGCCAGCAGCTACGTAAACACCGGGGAGCTGTTTTTT. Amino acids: CASSYVNTGELFF.

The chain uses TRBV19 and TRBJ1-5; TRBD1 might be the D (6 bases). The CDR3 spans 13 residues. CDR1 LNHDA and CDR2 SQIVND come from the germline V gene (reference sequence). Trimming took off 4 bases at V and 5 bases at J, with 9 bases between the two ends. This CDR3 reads CASSTWTDQPQHF. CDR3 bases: TGTGCCAGTAGTACATGGACAGATCAGCCCCAGCATTTT.

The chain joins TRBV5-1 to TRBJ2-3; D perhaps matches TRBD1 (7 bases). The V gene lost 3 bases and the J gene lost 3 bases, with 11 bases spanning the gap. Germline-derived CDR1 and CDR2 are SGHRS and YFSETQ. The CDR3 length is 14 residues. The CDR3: CASSWTGGTDTQYF. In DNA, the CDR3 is TGCGCCAGCAGCTGGACAGGAGGGACAGATACGCAGTATTTT.

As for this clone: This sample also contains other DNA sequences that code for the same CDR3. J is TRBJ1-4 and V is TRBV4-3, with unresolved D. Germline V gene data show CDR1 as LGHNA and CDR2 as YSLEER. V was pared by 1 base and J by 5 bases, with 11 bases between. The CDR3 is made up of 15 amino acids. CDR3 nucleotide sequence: TGCGCCAGCAGCCAAGGTACGGGAGAAAATGAAAAACTGTTTTTT. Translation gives CASSQGTGENEKLFF.